The T cell receptor (beta chain) under discussion was sequenced for a study of regulatory T cells in long-lasting Graves disease. Germline lookup yields CDR1 DFQATT and CDR2 SNEGSKA (reference sequence). This CDR3 comprises 15 residues. HTBI primers from iRepertoire and Arm-PCR of CDR3 regions yielded the TCR beta libraries. TCRdb redid the calling of the multiplex PCR reads with MiXCR, one entry per CDR3 protein. The table shows around 250,000 distinct CDR3 sequences, with roughly 18% occurring only once. Time point meaning: newly diagnosed GD, antithyroid drugs for less than 3 months. Researchers made the TCR library from RNA that was extracted from PBMCs. A remark on this clonotype: Just one base apart from a much larger clone, this may be a read error.

The same data also contributed to another study, on T cells in Graves' hyperthyroidism and ophthalmopathy. This second report adds: The study excluded patients with uncontrolled infection, other autoimmune disease, pregnancy or lactation.

The source of this sequence is a woman aged 25 to 39 with Graves disease. V is TRBV20-1 and J is TRBJ2-1; 10 bases line up with TRBD2. The starting material was peripheral blood mononuclear cells (PBMCs), obtained at new diagnosis, from a patient treated with antithyroid drugs. The CDR3 loop reads CSAGKRGGLSNKQFF. The CDR3 DNA reads TGCAGTGCTGGGAAGCGGGGGGGCTTGTCCAATAAGCAGTTCTTC.